The present T cell receptor (beta chain) was sequenced within a study of regulatory T cells in long-lasting Graves disease. Trimming cost V 4 bases and J 3 bases; bases outside gene matches: 6. The CDR3 runs to 15 residues. Per germline, CDR1 MGHRA and CDR2 YSYEKL. Time point in this sample: newly diagnosed GD, antithyroid drugs for less than 3 months. With RNA extracted from PBMCs as input, the TCR library was made. According to the study, TCR beta libraries were built with iRepertoire HTBI primers and CDR3-region Arm-PCR. TCRdb analysed the multiplex PCR reads with MiXCR anew, one entry per CDR3 protein. The sample lists hundreds of thousands of distinct CDR3 sequences, approximately 12% occurring once. This same sample was also part of a study on T cells in Graves' hyperthyroidism and ophthalmopathy.

The TCR was taken from a woman aged 25 to 39 with Graves disease. This specimen was peripheral blood mononuclear cells (PBMCs), taken at new diagnosis, from a patient treated with antithyroid drugs. The chain carries TRBV4-1 and TRBJ2-7, with 10 bases lining up with TRBD2. CDR3 DNA: TGCGCCAGCAGCCTGTCTAGCGGGAGAAACTACGAGCAGTACTTC. This translates into CASSLSSGRNYEQYF.